This TCR beta chain was sequenced during a study of technical replicates of blood from several donors. The protocol was immunoSEQ multiplex PCR, while the TCRdb copy is restricted to in-frame clones and leaves out a portion. Of 50,000 to 60,000 clones detected, around 91% appear once; the ten largest clones hold about 3.8%. The length of the CDR3 is 15 residues. V was pared by 4 bases and J by 2 bases, with 5 bases of the junction left unmatched. Germline V lookup: CDR1 MGHRA, CDR2 YSYEKL. The sample consisted of PBMCs. The receptor's source is a human donor in good health. Some clones in this sample may be carry-over from other donors' samples. This rearrangement joins TRBV4-1 to TRBJ2-7; 10 positions agree with TRBD2. The CDR3: CASSPFLAGAYEQYF. CDR3 nucleotide sequence: TGCGCCAGCAGCCCCTTTCTAGCGGGGGCCTACGAGCAGTACTTC.